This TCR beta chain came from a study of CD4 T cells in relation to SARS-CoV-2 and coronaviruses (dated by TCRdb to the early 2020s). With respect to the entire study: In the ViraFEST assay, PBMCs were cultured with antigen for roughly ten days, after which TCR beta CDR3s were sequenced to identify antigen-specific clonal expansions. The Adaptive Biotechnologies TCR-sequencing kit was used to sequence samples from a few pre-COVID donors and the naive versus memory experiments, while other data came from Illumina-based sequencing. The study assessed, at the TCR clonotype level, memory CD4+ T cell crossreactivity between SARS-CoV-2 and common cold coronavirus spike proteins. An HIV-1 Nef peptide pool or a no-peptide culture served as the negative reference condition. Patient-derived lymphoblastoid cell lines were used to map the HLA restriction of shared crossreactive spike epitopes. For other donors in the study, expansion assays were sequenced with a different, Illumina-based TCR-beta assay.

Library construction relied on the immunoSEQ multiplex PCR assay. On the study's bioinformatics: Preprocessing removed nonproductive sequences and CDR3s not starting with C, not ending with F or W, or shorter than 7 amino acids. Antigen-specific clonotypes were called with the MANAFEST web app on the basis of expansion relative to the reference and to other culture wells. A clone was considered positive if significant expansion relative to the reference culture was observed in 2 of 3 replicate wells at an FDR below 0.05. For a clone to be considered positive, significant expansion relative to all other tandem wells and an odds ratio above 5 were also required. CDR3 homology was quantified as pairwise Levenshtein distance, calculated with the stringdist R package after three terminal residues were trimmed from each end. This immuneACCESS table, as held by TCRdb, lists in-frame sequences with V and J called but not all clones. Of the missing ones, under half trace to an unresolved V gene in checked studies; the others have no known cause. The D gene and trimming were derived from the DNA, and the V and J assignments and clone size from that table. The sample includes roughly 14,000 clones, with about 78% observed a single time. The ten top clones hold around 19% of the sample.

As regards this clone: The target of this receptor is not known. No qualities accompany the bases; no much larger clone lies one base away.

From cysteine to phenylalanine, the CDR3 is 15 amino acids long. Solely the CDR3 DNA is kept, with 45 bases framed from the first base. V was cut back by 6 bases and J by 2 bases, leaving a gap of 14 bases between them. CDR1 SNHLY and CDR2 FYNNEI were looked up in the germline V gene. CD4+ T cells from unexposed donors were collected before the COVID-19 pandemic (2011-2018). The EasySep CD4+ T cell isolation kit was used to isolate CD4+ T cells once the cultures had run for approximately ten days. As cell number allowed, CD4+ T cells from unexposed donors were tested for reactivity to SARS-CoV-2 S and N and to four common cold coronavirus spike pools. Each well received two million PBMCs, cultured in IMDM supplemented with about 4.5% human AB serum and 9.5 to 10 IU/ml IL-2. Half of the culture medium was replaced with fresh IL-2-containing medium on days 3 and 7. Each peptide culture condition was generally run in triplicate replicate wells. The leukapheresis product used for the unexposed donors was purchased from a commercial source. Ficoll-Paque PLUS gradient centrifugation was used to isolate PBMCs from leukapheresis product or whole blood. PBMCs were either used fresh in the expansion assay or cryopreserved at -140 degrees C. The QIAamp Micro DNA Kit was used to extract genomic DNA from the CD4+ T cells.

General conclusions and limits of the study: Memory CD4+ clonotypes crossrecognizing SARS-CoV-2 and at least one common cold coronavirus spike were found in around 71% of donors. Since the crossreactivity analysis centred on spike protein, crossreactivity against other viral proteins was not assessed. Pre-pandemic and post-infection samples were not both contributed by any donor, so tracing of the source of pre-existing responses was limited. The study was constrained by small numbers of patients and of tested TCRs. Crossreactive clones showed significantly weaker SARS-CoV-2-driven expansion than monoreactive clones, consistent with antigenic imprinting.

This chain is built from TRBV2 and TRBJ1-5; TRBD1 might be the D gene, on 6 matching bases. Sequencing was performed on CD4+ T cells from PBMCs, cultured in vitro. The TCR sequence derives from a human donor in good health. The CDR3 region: CASSYRVRGNQPQHF. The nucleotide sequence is TGTGCCAGCAGCTACAGGGTAAGGGGCAATCAGCCCCAGCATTTT.